A selection of T cell receptor beta chains follows, all from one sample in a study of PD-1 blockade in classical Hodgkin lymphoma. Assay: immunoSEQ multiplex PCR; the TCRdb copy retains only in-frame clones and omits some. Of under 60,000 clones listed, 65% to 85% are singletons. The sample here was peripheral blood mononuclear cells (PBMCs), taken at baseline. The receptor set was obtained from a human donor with classical Hodgkin lymphoma. CDR3s include the opening cysteine and the closing phenylalanine or tryptophan. A D gene is named only where the DNA matches it firmly. For some rows the clone size is stated as once, few or many, or as a class when expanded; others skip it.

j_call	v_call	clone_size	d_call	cdr3_aa	cdr3_nt
TRBJ1-2	TRBV2	NA	NA	CASMGSSFYGYTF	TGTGCCAGCATGGGAAGTTCATTCTATGGCTACACCTTC
TRBJ1-1	TRBV5-1	NA	NA	CASSLQATNTEAFF	TGCGCCAGCAGCTTACAGGCGACGAACACTGAAGCTTTCTTT
TRBJ2-7	TRBV29-1	once	NA	CSVLTGSSYEQYF	TGCAGCGTTCTGACAGGAAGCTCCTACGAGCAGTACTTC
TRBJ1-1	TRBV29-1	few	NA	CSVNEKIF	TGCAGCGTCAACGAGAAAATCTTT
TRBJ1-1	TRBV28	NA	NA	CASSTPGVMNTEAFF	TGTGCCAGCAGTACGCCCGGAGTCATGAACACTGAAGCTTTCTTT
TRBJ1-5	TRBV6-5	NA	TRBD1	CASRAGGRQPQHF	TGTGCCAGCAGAGCAGGGGGCCGTCAGCCCCAGCATTTT
TRBJ1-4	TRBV28	NA	NA	CASSHPPRGWGEKLFF	TGTGCCAGCAGCCACCCTCCGCGGGGCTGGGGTGAAAAACTGTTTTTT
TRBJ2-5	TRBV9	medium-sized	NA	CASSPGRADQETQYF	TGTGCCAGCAGCCCAGGCAGGGCAGACCAAGAGACCCAGTACTTC
TRBJ1-3	TRBV18	few	NA	CASSPPAGSSGNTIYF	TGTGCCAGCTCACCACCGGCGGGGAGCTCTGGAAACACCATATATTTT
TRBJ2-7	TRBV10-3	NA	TRBD1	CAIGTGANEQYF	TGTGCCATCGGGACAGGGGCCAACGAGCAGTACTTC
TRBJ1-1	TRBV28	NA	NA	CASRPPVAGPNTEAFF	TGTGCCAGCAGACCCCCTGTGGCAGGGCCGAACACTGAAGCTTTCTTT
TRBJ1-1	TRBV5-1	few	TRBD1	CASSSGQPNTEAFF	TGCGCCAGCAGCTCGGGACAGCCGAACACTGAAGCTTTCTTT
TRBJ2-7	TRBV11-2	NA	TRBD2	CASSLTSVSYEQYF	TGTGCCAGCAGCTTGACTAGCGTATCCTACGAGCAGTACTTC
TRBJ2-2	TRBV2	NA	NA	CASSGWDTGELFF	TGTGCCAGCAGTGGCTGGGACACCGGGGAGCTGTTTTTT
TRBJ1-2	TRBV19	NA	NA	CASSALPTANYGYTF	TGTGCCAGTAGTGCCCTCCCGACAGCAAACTATGGCTACACCTTC
TRBJ2-3	TRBV27	NA	NA	CASSLRGDTQYF	TGTGCCAGCAGTTTGAGAGGGGACACGCAGTATTTT
TRBJ1-1	TRBV5-1	once	TRBD1	CASRSMGQGNEAFF	TGCGCCAGCAGGTCCATGGGACAGGGGAACGAAGCTTTCTTT
TRBJ2-1	TRBV5-1	NA	TRBD1	CASSLRQGQGNEQFF	TGCGCCAGCAGCCTACGACAGGGGCAGGGCAATGAGCAGTTCTTC
TRBJ2-3	TRBV7-9	NA	TRBD1	CASSPRTGSTDTQYF	TGTGCCAGCAGCCCCCGGACAGGGAGCACAGATACGCAGTATTTT
TRBJ1-2	TRBV27	NA	NA	CASSLTRTGNYGYTF	TGTGCCAGCAGTCTCACCCGTACAGGGAACTATGGCTACACCTTC
TRBJ1-2	TRBV19	NA	NA	CASSIWGDYGYTF	TGTGCCAGTAGTATCTGGGGGGACTATGGCTACACCTTC
TRBJ2-1	TRBV19	NA	NA	CASSINGEIYNEQFF	TGTGCCAGTAGTATTAACGGGGAGATCTACAATGAGCAGTTCTTC
TRBJ2-7	TRBV18	once	NA	CASSPTSLGEQYF	TGTGCCAGCTCACCGACGTCCTTAGGGGAGCAGTACTTC
TRBJ1-2	TRBV5-1	once	NA	CASSSDQGLGGAGYTF	TGCGCCAGCAGCTCGGATCAGGGGCTTGGAGGGGCTGGCTACACCTTC
TRBJ2-1	TRBV15	NA	TRBD2	CATSAGLAGGEQFF	TGTGCCACCAGCGCGGGACTAGCGGGAGGTGAGCAGTTCTTC
TRBJ1-1	TRBV18	NA	TRBD1	CASSTQGVDTEAFF	TGTGCCAGCTCAACACAGGGGGTAGACACTGAAGCTTTCTTT
TRBJ2-1	TRBV6-6	NA	NA	CASSYPDSNNEQFF	TGTGCCAGCAGTTACCCCGACTCGAACAATGAGCAGTTCTTC
TRBJ1-6	TRBV5-1	few	TRBD1	CASSETGANSPLHF	TGCGCCAGCAGCGAAACAGGGGCCAATTCACCCCTCCACTTT
TRBJ1-4	TRBV25-1	once	NA	CASSEVVNEKLFF	TGTGCCAGCAGTGAGGTAGTTAATGAAAAACTGTTTTTT
TRBJ1-2	TRBV30	NA	NA	CAWSTRTDHYGYTF	TGTGCCTGGAGTACCAGGACAGATCACTATGGCTACACCTTC
TRBJ1-1	TRBV5-1	few	NA	CASSSDLQVGAEAFF	TGCGCCAGCAGCTCGGATTTACAGGTGGGCGCTGAAGCTTTCTTT
TRBJ1-2	TRBV18	many	NA	CASSPRGGDGYTF	TGTGCCAGCTCACCCCGGGGGGGGGATGGCTACACCTTC
TRBJ1-1	TRBV6-5	NA	TRBD1	CASRYGQGNTEAFF	TGTGCCAGCAGATACGGACAGGGGAACACTGAAGCTTTCTTT
TRBJ2-2	TRBV18	few	NA	CASSPWKEGIAGELFF	TGTGCCAGCTCACCATGGAAGGAAGGCATCGCCGGGGAGCTGTTTTTT
TRBJ1-5	TRBV6-6	NA	NA	CASSYTGGSEQPQHF	TGTGCCAGCAGTTATACGGGGGGCAGTGAGCAGCCCCAGCATTTT
TRBJ2-3	TRBV5-1	NA	NA	CASQGGVQFTDTQYF	TGCGCCAGCCAAGGGGGGGTTCAATTCACAGATACGCAGTATTTT
TRBJ1-2	TRBV27	few	NA	CASSSSTGGVNYGYTF	NA
TRBJ2-4	TRBV5-1	NA	NA	CASSLRGDIQYF	TGCGCCAGCAGTTTGCGAGGGGACATTCAGTACTTC
TRBJ1-1	TRBV6-5	once	NA	CASQSTGRTEAFF	TGTGCCAGCCAAAGTACCGGGAGAACTGAAGCTTTCTTT
TRBJ1-4	TRBV9	few	NA	CASSVEASEKLFF	TGTGCCAGCAGCGTAGAAGCTAGTGAAAAACTGTTTTTT
TRBJ2-7	TRBV6-6	few	TRBD1	CASGSTGTGNEQYF	TGTGCCAGCGGGTCCACCGGGACAGGGAACGAGCAGTACTTC
TRBJ2-1	TRBV28	NA	NA	CASSLLRGGYEQFF	TGTGCCAGCAGTTTATTGAGGGGGGGATATGAGCAGTTCTTC
TRBJ2-7	TRBV6-1	NA	NA	CASSEGTGYTYEQYF	TGTGCCAGCAGTGAAGGAACCGGATATACTTACGAGCAGTACTTC
TRBJ1-6	TRBV30	NA	NA	CAWSGQVDSPLHF	TGTGCCTGGAGTGGGCAGGTGGATTCACCCCTCCACTTT
TRBJ2-3	TRBV7-9	NA	TRBD2	CASSFDTSGISTDTQYF	TGTGCCAGCAGCTTCGATACTAGCGGGATAAGCACAGATACGCAGTATTTT
TRBJ1-3	TRBV11-2	NA	NA	CASSFLDLGNTIYF	TGTGCCAGCAGCTTTCTTGATTTGGGAAACACCATATATTTT
TRBJ2-3	TRBV5-1	NA	TRBD2	CASSLTSGVSTDTQYF	TGCGCCAGCAGCCTTACTAGCGGGGTTAGCACAGATACGCAGTATTTT
TRBJ2-1	TRBV20-1	NA	NA	CSARVHNEQFF	TGCAGTGCCCGAGTACACAATGAGCAGTTCTTC